One sample yielded the 22 T cell receptor beta chains listed below, sequenced in a study of blood T cell repertoires in COVID-19. Produced via immunoSEQ multiplex PCR; TCRdb's table is partial and in-frame only. The table lists 100,000 to 140,000 clones, roughly 90% of them singletons. Sequencing used peripheral blood. The source of these receptors is a man aged 35-49 years with active or convalescent COVID-19.

V is TRBV3-1 (or the pseudogene TRBV3-2) and J is TRBJ2-5, with 8 nucleotides matching TRBD1. Per germline, CDR1 LGHDT and CDR2 YNNKEL (reference sequence). The CDR3 has 19 residues. Trimming cost V 1 base and J 3 bases; bases outside gene matches: 16. CDR3 sequence: CASSQGRQGAIRGKETQYF. CDR3 DNA: TGTGCCAGCAGCCAAGGACGGCAGGGGGCAATCAGAGGGAAAGAGACCCAGTACTTC.

This chain uses TRBV6-1 with TRBJ1-5; 8 bases match TRBD1. Trimming took 4 bases from V and 7 from J; bases not matched to a gene: 6. This CDR3 comprises 14 residues. The germline CDR1 and CDR2 sequences are MNHNS and SASEGT. CDR3 region: CASSGRRQGQPQHF. DNA of the CDR3: TGTGCCAGCAGTGGTCGCAGACAGGGGCAGCCCCAGCATTTT.

In this sample, this clone turned up once. V gene TRBV6-5 combines with J gene TRBJ1-4; D is perhaps TRBD1 (6 bases). Trimming took 5 bases from V and 4 from J, leaving 8 bases between them. The length of the CDR3 is 13 residues. Germline lookup yields CDR1 MNHEY and CDR2 SVGAGI. In nucleotides, the CDR3 is TGTGCCAGCAGTAAGGACAGTAATGAAAAACTGTTTTTT. Protein product: CASSKDSNEKLFF.

V and J are TRBV19 and TRBJ2-1; D perhaps matches TRBD2 (5 bases). From germline, CDR1 is LNHDA and CDR2 SQIVND (reference sequence). This CDR3 has 14 residues. V was shortened by 3 bases and J by 2 bases, with 8 bases between the two germline ends. CDR3 loop: CASSISGTYNEQFF. For the CDR3, the DNA is TGTGCCAGTAGTATCAGCGGTACCTACAATGAGCAGTTCTTC.

This chain joins TRBV27 and TRBJ2-1; the match to TRBD1 covers 7 bases. With V trimmed by 6 bases and J by 4 bases, 6 bases remained unmatched. This CDR3 contains 14 residues. The germline gives CDR1 MNHEY, CDR2 SMNVEV (reference sequence). The CDR3 here is CASSRDRLYNEQFF. The CDR3 bases are TGTGCCAGCAGCCGGGACAGACTGTACAATGAGCAGTTCTTC.

This chain's CDR3 is CASKTDGETQYF. The CDR3 DNA follows: TGTGCCAGCAAGACAGATGGAGAGACCCAGTACTTC. This rearrangement joins TRBV2 to TRBJ2-5; the D gene is possibly TRBD1 (5 bases). V was clipped by 7 bases and J by 4 bases, with 10 bases between them. Germline V gene lookup returns CDR1 SNHLY and CDR2 FYNNEI. There are 12 residues in the CDR3.

V is TRBV30 and J is TRBJ2-6; D gene unclear. CDR1 is GTSNPN and CDR2 is SVGIG in the germline V gene (reference sequence). This CDR3 contains 13 residues. Trimming left V 7 bases short and J 3 bases short, with 10 bases between. CDR3 DNA sequence: TGTGCCTCTTTAGTTATTGGGGCCAACGTCCTGACTTTC. It translates to CASLVIGANVLTF.

The chain is built from TRBV15 and TRBJ2-1; 7 bases are a match to TRBD2. Germline CDR1 reads LNHNV; CDR2 reads YYDKDF (reference sequence). The CDR3 totals 15 residues. The V gene end was trimmed by 3 bases and the J gene end by 4 bases; junction bases not matched to a gene: 6. The CDR3 loop is CATSRSSAGYNEQFF. DNA for the CDR3: TGTGCCACCAGCAGGTCGTCAGCGGGGTACAATGAGCAGTTCTTC.

CDR3 bases: TGTGCCAGCAGTTTTTCTTATGGCGGGGGCTATGGCTACACCTTC. Amino acid sequence: CASSFSYGGGYGYTF. The V and J genes are TRBV28 and TRBJ1-2; the D gene is possibly TRBD1 (5 bases). The CDR3 has 15 amino acids. Trimming left V 3 bases short and J 4 bases short, with 15 bases between. Germline V gene lookup returns CDR1 MDHEN and CDR2 SYDVKM.

V and J are TRBV5-3 and TRBJ2-3; 7 bases agree with TRBD1. TRBV5-3 is noted as an ORF with a role that remains uncertain. The CDR3 has 15 residues. V dropped 5 bases and J dropped 2; count of bases not matched to a gene: 8. The CDR3 bases are TGTGCCAGAAGGCCCGGACAGGCGGACACAGATACGCAGTATTTT. It translates to CARRPGQADTDTQYF.

The chain combines TRBV10-3 with TRBJ1-1, with D maybe TRBD1 (5 bases). Between the trimmed V and J ends, which lost 3 bases and 2 bases, there was a span of 7 bases. CDR3 size: 13 residues. Germline loops: CDR1 ENHRY, CDR2 SYGVKD. The CDR3 bases are TGTGCCATCAGTGACAGGGCTAACACTGAAGCTTTCTTT. Protein product: CAISDRANTEAFF.

This clone has a handful of counts. The chain combines TRBV12-3 or TRBV12-4 with TRBJ1-1, with unresolved D. The V end lost 1 base, the J end lost 5 bases, and 8 bases lay between the germline ends. The CDR3 spans 13 residues. CDR3: CASSLGAGTEAFF. CDR3 nucleotides: TGTGCCAGCAGTTTAGGGGCGGGGACTGAAGCTTTCTTT.

This rearrangement joins TRBV9 to TRBJ1-5, with TRBD1 matching 11 bases. The CDR3 runs 15 residues. CDR1 SGDLS and CDR2 YYNGEE come from the germline V gene. With 5 bases clipped from V and 6 bases from J, the junction kept 7 bases outside the gene matches. The CDR3, as DNA: TGTGCCAGCAGTGTTGGACAGGGGGCTTTTCAGCCCCAGCATTTT. This encodes CASSVGQGAFQPQHF.

The V call is TRBV5-1, the J call TRBJ2-3; TRBD2 matches 7 bases. J was trimmed by 3 bases and V by 5 bases; bases with no gene match: 3. The CDR3 is made up of 13 amino acids. The V gene's germline CDR1 is SGHRS and CDR2 YFSETQ. This CDR3 is CASRGGATDTQYF. The CDR3, as DNA: TGCGCCAGCAGGGGAGGGGCAACAGATACGCAGTATTTT.

This chain uses TRBV5-5 with TRBJ1-1; D may be TRBD1 (5 bases). In germline, CDR1 is SGHKS, CDR2 YYEKEE (reference sequence). There are 14 residues in the CDR3. Trimming cost V 2 bases and J 1 base, with 9 bases left between them. The CDR3 nucleotides are TGTGCCAGCAGCTTTGGGGGGGAGAACACTGAAGCTTTCTTT. Protein product: CASSFGGENTEAFF.

The chain recombines TRBV19 with TRBJ1-5; D gene uncertain. CDR1 is LNHDA and CDR2 is SQIVND in the germline V gene (reference sequence). V was shortened by 8 bases and J by 5 bases, with 19 bases between the two germline ends. CDR3 length: 15 amino acids. CDR3 in DNA: TGTGCCAGTGCCGTACCCGGGAGTCCTCATCAGCCCCAGCATTTT. The encoded protein is CASAVPGSPHQPQHF.

This sequence joins TRBV9 and TRBJ1-2; D is undetermined. CDR3 length equals 14 residues. Trimming pared 4 bases from V and 4 bases from J, leaving 14 bases between. Germline loops: CDR1 SGDLS, CDR2 YYNGEE. DNA of the CDR3: TGTGCCAGCAGCCCACGACTCATAGCCTATGGCTACACCTTC. Translated: CASSPRLIAYGYTF. The entire variable domain, with the rest obtained from reference TRBV9 and TRBJ1-2, is as follows: DSGVTQTPKHLITATGQRVTLRCSPRSGDLSVYWYQQSLDQGLQFLIQYYNGEERAKGNILERFSAQQFPDLHSELNLSSLELGDSALYFCASSPRLIAYGYTFGSGTRLTVV.

The chain combines TRBV28 with TRBJ2-7, with TRBD1 matching 10 bases. V shed 6 bases, J shed 0 bases, and the junction held 5 bases outside the gene matches. The CDR3 is 15 residues long. From germline, CDR1 is MDHEN and CDR2 SYDVKM. Here the CDR3 reads CASSLGQGVSYEQYF. In nucleotides, the CDR3 is TGTGCCAGCAGCCTCGGACAGGGGGTCTCCTACGAGCAGTACTTC.

This clone was detected only once. The chain recombines TRBV7-2 with TRBJ2-5; 7 bases agree with TRBD2. V shed 5 bases and J 5 bases; nucleotides not matched to a gene: 11. Germline CDR1 reads SGHTA; CDR2 reads FQGNSA. The CDR3 contains 15 residues. The CDR3 loop is CASSPSAGTGETQYF. The CDR3, as DNA: TGTGCCAGCAGCCCCTCAGCGGGAACCGGGGAGACCCAGTACTTC.

This chain uses TRBV3-1 (or the pseudogene TRBV3-2) with TRBJ1-4; no firm D call. The ends were cut back, 4 bases at V and 6 bases at J, with 9 bases in the middle. The germline gives CDR1 LGHDT, CDR2 YNNKEL (reference sequence). The CDR3 has 13 amino acids. The CDR3 DNA is TGTGCCAGCAGCCCAGGACTGGATGAAAAACTGTTTTTT. Translation gives CASSPGLDEKLFF.

This clone was picked up a small number of times. The V call is TRBV6-5, the J call TRBJ2-7; unclear D gene. In germline, CDR1 is MNHEY, CDR2 SVGAGI. This CDR3 is 13 amino acids long. With 2 bases removed from V and 3 bases from J, the gap between germline ends came to 8 bases. The CDR3 region is CASSYRRLYEQYF. CDR3 nucleotide sequence: TGTGCCAGCAGTTACCGCAGACTCTACGAGCAGTACTTC.

The chain has TRBV30 and TRBJ1-6; TRBD1 is a possible D gene (5 bases). The CDR3 is 14 amino acids. Germline V gene lookup returns CDR1 GTSNPN and CDR2 SVGIG (reference sequence). Trimming left V 7 bases short and J 1 base short, with 11 bases between. CDR3 in DNA: TGTGCCTCTCAGGGAAGGTCCTATAATTCACCCCTCCACTTT. Translation: CASQGRSYNSPLHF.